This T cell receptor beta chain was profiled in a study of cytomegalovirus exposure and HLA in healthy donors. The PCR ran on 60 Vbeta and 13 Jbeta primers. The repertoire was sequenced with immunoSEQ multiplex PCR; TCRdb's copy has only in-frame clones and lacks some. This listing includes around 140,000 clones. The ends were cut back, 0 bases at V and 4 bases at J, with 6 bases in the middle. The CDR3 length is 13 residues. CDR1 SGHTA and CDR2 FQGTGA come from the germline V gene. The receptor comes from a woman in her forties in good health and CMV-seronegative. The sample consisted of PBMCs. The gene calls are TRBV7-3 and TRBJ1-1; no clear D. The CDR3 sequence is CASSLTWSTEAFF. The CDR3 DNA reads TGTGCCAGCAGCTTAACGTGGAGCACTGAAGCTTTCTTT.